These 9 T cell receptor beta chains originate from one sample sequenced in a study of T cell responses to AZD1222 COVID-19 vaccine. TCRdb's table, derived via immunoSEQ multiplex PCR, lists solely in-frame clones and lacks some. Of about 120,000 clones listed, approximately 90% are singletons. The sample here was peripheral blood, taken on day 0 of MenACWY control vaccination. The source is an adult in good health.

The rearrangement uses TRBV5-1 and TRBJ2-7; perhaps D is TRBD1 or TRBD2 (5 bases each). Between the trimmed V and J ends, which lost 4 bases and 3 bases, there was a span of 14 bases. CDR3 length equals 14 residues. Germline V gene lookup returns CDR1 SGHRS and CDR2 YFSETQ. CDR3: CASSPGTKIYEQYF. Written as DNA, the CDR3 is TGCGCCAGCAGCCCCGGGACGAAGATCTACGAGCAGTACTTC.

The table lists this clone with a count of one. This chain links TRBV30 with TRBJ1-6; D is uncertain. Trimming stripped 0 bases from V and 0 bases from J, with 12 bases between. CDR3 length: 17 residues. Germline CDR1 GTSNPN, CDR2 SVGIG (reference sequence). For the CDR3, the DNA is TGTGCCTGGAGTGTACCTGGAGGGAGCTCCTATAATTCACCCCTCCACTTT. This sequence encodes CAWSVPGGSSYNSPLHF.

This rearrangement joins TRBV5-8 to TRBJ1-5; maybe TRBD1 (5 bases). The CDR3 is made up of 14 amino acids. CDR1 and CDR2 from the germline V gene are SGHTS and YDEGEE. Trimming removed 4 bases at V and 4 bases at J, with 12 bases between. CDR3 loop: CASSPDGGNQPQHF. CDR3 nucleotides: TGTGCCAGCAGCCCAGACGGGGGGAATCAGCCCCAGCATTTT.

In DNA, the CDR3 is TGTGCCAGTAGTATCGGGACTAGCGGGCGCCCGGGTGGCACAGATACGCAGTATTTT. This gives the protein CASSIGTSGRPGGTDTQYF. The chain employs TRBV19 and TRBJ2-3; 12 positions agree with TRBD2. This CDR3 region has 19 residues. After removal of 3 bases from V and 1 base from J, the junction contained 11 bases not matched to a gene. Per the germline V gene, CDR1 is LNHDA and CDR2 is SQIVND (reference sequence).

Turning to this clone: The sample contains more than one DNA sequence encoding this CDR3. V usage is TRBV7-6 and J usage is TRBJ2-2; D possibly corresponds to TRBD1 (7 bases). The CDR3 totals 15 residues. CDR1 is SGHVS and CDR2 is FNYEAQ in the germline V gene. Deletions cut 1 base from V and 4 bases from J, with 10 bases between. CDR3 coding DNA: TGTGCCAGCAGCTTAGGGCAGGGGGGCACCGGGGAGCTGTTTTTT. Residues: CASSLGQGGTGELFF.

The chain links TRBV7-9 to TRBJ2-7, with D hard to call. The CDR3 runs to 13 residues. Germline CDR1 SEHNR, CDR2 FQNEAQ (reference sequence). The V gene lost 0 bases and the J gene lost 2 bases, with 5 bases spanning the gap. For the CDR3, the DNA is TGTGCCAGCAGCTTAGCGCGTACCTACGAGCAGTACTTC. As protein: CASSLARTYEQYF.

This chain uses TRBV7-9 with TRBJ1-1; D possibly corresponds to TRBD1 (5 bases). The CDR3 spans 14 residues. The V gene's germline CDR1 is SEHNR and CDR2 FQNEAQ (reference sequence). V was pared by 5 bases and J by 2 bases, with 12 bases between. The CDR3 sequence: CASSPLGHNTEAFF. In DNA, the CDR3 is TGTGCCAGCAGCCCCCTGGGGCACAACACTGAAGCTTTCTTT.

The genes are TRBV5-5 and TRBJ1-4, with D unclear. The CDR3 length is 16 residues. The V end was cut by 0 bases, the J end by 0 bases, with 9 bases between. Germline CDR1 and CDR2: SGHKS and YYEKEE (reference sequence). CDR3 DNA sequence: TGTGCCAGCAGCTTGGAGGCAGCCTCAACTAATGAAAAACTGTTTTTT. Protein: CASSLEAASTNEKLFF.

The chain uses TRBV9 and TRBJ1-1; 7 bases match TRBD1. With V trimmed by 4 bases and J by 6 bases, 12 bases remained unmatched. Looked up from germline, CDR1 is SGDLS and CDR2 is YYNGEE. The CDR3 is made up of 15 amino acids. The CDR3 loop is CASSPGQLLAAEAFF. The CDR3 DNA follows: TGTGCCAGCAGCCCGGGACAGCTCCTGGCGGCTGAAGCTTTCTTT.